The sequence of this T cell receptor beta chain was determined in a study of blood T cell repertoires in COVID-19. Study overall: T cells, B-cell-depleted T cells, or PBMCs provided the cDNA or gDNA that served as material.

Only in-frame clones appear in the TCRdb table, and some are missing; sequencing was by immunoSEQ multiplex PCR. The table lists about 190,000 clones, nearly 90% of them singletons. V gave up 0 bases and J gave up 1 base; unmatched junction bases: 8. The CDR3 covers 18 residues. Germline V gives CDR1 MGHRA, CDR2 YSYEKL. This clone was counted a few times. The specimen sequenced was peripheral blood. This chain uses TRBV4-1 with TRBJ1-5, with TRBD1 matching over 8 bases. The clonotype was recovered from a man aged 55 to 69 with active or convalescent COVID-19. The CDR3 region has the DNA TGCGCCAGCAGCCAAGATCCCCAGGGGGCTAGGAGCAATCAGCCCCAGCATTTT. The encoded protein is CASSQDPQGARSNQPQHF.